These T cell receptor beta chains were read from a single sample in a study of sequential checkpoint blockade in melanoma. Only in-frame clones appear in the TCRdb table, and some are missing; sequencing was by immunoSEQ multiplex PCR. The sample records roughly 20,000 clones, around four fifths being singletons. The material sequenced was CD8+ T cells sorted from blood (inferred from file names), taken from a patient given nivolumab and ipilimumab in sequence. These receptors were obtained from a human donor with melanoma. The CDR3 runs from the conserved cysteine through the conserved F or W. A D gene is named only where the DNA matches it firmly. Rows give clone size only sometimes, using once, few, many, or a class for an expanded clone.

abundance	j_gene	d_gene	v_gene	CDR3nt	CDR3aa
NA	TRBJ1-1	NA	TRBV28	TGTGCCAGCAGCTCTCGGGGTGTTAACGCTGAAGCTTTCTTT	CASSSRGVNAEAFF
NA	TRBJ2-3	TRBD1	TRBV6-6	TGTGCCAGCATCGGACAGGGGGATACGCAGTATTTT	CASIGQGDTQYF
NA	TRBJ1-5	NA	TRBV27	TGTGCCAGCAGACCGGGGGTCGGCTATAGCAATCAGCCCCAGCATTTT	CASRPGVGYSNQPQHF
once	TRBJ1-5	NA	TRBV2	TGTGCCAGCAGTGAGGACGGCGGGGTTCAGCCCCAGCATTTT	CASSEDGGVQPQHF
NA	TRBJ2-1	NA	TRBV29-1	TGCAGCGTTCCCCCCCCAAGACTAGTCAATGAGCAGTTCTTC	CSVPPPRLVNEQFF
NA	TRBJ2-7	TRBD1	TRBV10-2	TGCGCCAGCGAGGACAGGGATCCACCGGGCTACGAGCAGTACTTC	CASEDRDPPGYEQYF
NA	TRBJ1-1	NA	TRBV20-1	TGCAGTGCTAGCGGGACTGAAGCTTTCTTT	CSASGTEAFF
NA	TRBJ2-3	TRBD2	TRBV5-1	TGCGCCAGCAGCTTCCACGGGAGACTGGCGGGGGACAGCACAGATACGCAGTATTTT	CASSFHGRLAGDSTDTQYF
NA	TRBJ2-7	TRBD2	TRBV5-1	TGCGCCAGCAGCTTGTCCAGCGGGGAAATCCCATCCGAGCAGTACTTC	CASSLSSGEIPSEQYF
NA	TRBJ2-2	NA	TRBV27	TGTGCCAGCGGAGTGGACTTATCCACCGGGGAGCTGCTTTTT	CASGVDLSTGELLF
once	TRBJ2-7	NA	TRBV2	TGTGCCAGCAGTGGCAGGGACTCAACCTACGAGCAGTACTTC	CASSGRDSTYEQYF
NA	TRBJ1-5	NA	TRBV6-1	TGTGCCAGCAGTTCCCGGGATTCAAGCAATCAGCCCCAGCATTTT	CASSSRDSSNQPQHF
NA	TRBJ2-2	NA	TRBV9	TGTGCCAGCAGCGTCGGTCGATGGGGAGGCCTGAGCACCGGGGAGCTGTTTTTT	CASSVGRWGGLSTGELFF
NA	TRBJ2-3	TRBD2	TRBV7-9	TGTGCCAGCAGCTCTAGGGGCGGGGGGGCAGTAGATACGCAGTATTTT	CASSSRGGGAVDTQYF
NA	TRBJ1-5	NA	TRBV7-2	TGTGCCAGCAGCTCCTTACGAGGCAATCAGCCCCAGCATTTT	CASSSLRGNQPQHF
NA	TRBJ2-7	TRBD1	TRBV5-1	TGCGCCAGCCATACCGGGACAGAACCCTACGAGCAGTACTTC	CASHTGTEPYEQYF